Listed below are T cell receptor beta chains from one sample, sequenced in a study of T cell changes during pregnancy in multiple sclerosis. Using immunoSEQ multiplex PCR, the repertoire was profiled, and TCRdb retains in-frame clones only, with some absent. The sample has about 68,000 clones; about nine tenths are singletons. Here the sequenced sample was peripheral blood, taken in the third trimester of pregnancy. The receptor source for this set is a female donor with multiple sclerosis, enrolled in a pregnancy study. Each CDR3 is given with its conserved first and last residue. A D gene is named only where the DNA matches it firmly. Clone size is given for some rows only: seen once, a few or many times, or a class if the clone is expanded.

j_call	v_call	clone_size	d_call	cdr3_nt	cdr3_aa
TRBJ1-1	TRBV2	NA	TRBD1	TGTGCCAGCAGCTCTATAGCAGGGGGTGAAGCTTTCTTT	CASSSIAGGEAFF
TRBJ1-1	TRBV2	NA	NA	TGTGCCAGCAGTGTGGACAGAAGGGTGAACACTGAAGCTTTCTTT	CASSVDRRVNTEAFF
TRBJ1-1	TRBV18	NA	NA	TGTGCCAGCTCACCCGGCTCTGGGGCACACACTGAAGCTTTCTTT	CASSPGSGAHTEAFF
TRBJ1-2	TRBV6-1	few	TRBD1	TGTGTGACAGGGAACTATGGCTACACCTTC	CVTGNYGYTF
TRBJ1-2	TRBV6-6	NA	TRBD1	TGTGCCAGCAGCGTCTCAGGGGGGCTCCTTAACTATGGCTACACCTTC	CASSVSGGLLNYGYTF
TRBJ2-1	TRBV5-6	NA	TRBD1	TGTGCCAGCAGGACAGGGGCATCCGGGCCGACCGACAATGAGCAGTTCTTC	CASRTGASGPTDNEQFF
TRBJ2-1	TRBV6-5	NA	NA	TGTGCCAGCAGTATGCGATGGGGCAACTACAATGAGCAGTTCTTC	CASSMRWGNYNEQFF
TRBJ2-7	TRBV29-1	NA	TRBD1	TGCAGCGTTGAGGAGACAGGGAACGAGCAGTACTTC	CSVEETGNEQYF
TRBJ1-1	TRBV10-3	NA	NA	TGTGCCATCAGTGGAGAAGTGAACACTGAAGCTTTCTTT	CAISGEVNTEAFF
TRBJ1-2	TRBV7-9	NA	TRBD1	TGTGCCAGCCTGGGGGCAGGGGGCGCATCTGGTGATGGCTACACCTTC	CASLGAGGASGDGYTF
TRBJ2-4	TRBV6-1	NA	NA	TGTGCCAGCAGTGAACGATCGGTAGCCAAAAACATTCAGTACTTC	CASSERSVAKNIQYF
TRBJ1-5	TRBV6-5	once	TRBD1	TGTGCCAGCAGTCGGGGGACAGGGGGACATCAGCCCCAGCATTTT	CASSRGTGGHQPQHF
TRBJ1-5	TRBV4-2	NA	NA	TGTGCCAGCAGCCAAGAAATCGGTAGCAATCAGCCCCAGCATTTT	CASSQEIGSNQPQHF
TRBJ1-2	TRBV5-6	NA	NA	TGTGCCAGCAGCTTACAGGTTCAGTATGGCTACACCTTC	CASSLQVQYGYTF
TRBJ1-1	TRBV2	NA	NA	TGTGCCAGCAGGGGCCCTCATCCTGACACTGAAGCTTTCTTT	CASRGPHPDTEAFF
TRBJ1-6	TRBV6-1	NA	NA	TGTGCCAGCAGTGGGTACCGGGGTGATGGGCAAGATTCACCCCTCCACTTT	CASSGYRGDGQDSPLHF
TRBJ2-7	TRBV7-2	NA	NA	TGTGCCAGCAGCCCGTCTTCAGGGACCTACGAGCAGTACTTC	CASSPSSGTYEQYF
TRBJ1-1	TRBV4-3	once	NA	TGCGCCAGCAGCCAAGACGTTGGGGAGGTTGAAGCTTTCTTT	CASSQDVGEVEAFF
TRBJ2-7	TRBV30	NA	NA	TGTGCCTGGTCCGTTACAACAGGGTACGAGCAGTACTTC	CAWSVTTGYEQYF
TRBJ1-4	TRBV7-9	NA	NA	TGTGCCAGCAGCCCGCGCCCGAAACCAAATGAAAAACTGTTTTTT	CASSPRPKPNEKLFF
TRBJ1-2	TRBV4-3	NA	TRBD1	TGCGCCAGCAGCCAAGATCGGGACAGAGCACGGAACTATGGCTACACCTTC	CASSQDRDRARNYGYTF
TRBJ2-4	TRBV6-5	NA	NA	TGTGCCAGCGGGGCACGAAAAAACATTCAGTACTTC	CASGARKNIQYF
TRBJ2-1	TRBV30	NA	NA	TGTGCCTGGAGTGTACAGGGCTACAATGAGCAGTTCTTC	CAWSVQGYNEQFF
TRBJ2-7	TRBV11-2	NA	NA	TGTGCCAGCAGCTTTCGCCGACAGACCTACGAGCAGTACTTC	CASSFRRQTYEQYF
TRBJ1-3	TRBV6-1	few	TRBD1	TGTGCCAGCAGGGGGACAGGTGGAAACACCATATATTTT	CASRGTGGNTIYF
TRBJ2-7	TRBV29-1	NA	NA	TGCAGCGTAACGGCGGTATCTACCTACGAGCAGTACTTC	CSVTAVSTYEQYF
TRBJ1-1	TRBV28	NA	NA	TGTGCCAGCAGTTCCACAGGGCGAGCTTTCTTT	CASSSTGRAFF
TRBJ1-1	TRBV18	NA	NA	TGTGCCAGCTCACTCGGCCCCGGGGGGGACACTGAAGCTTTCTTT	CASSLGPGGDTEAFF